These 26 T cell receptor beta chains were sequenced from one sample in a study of T-cell memory formation after mild COVID-19. TCRdb independently ran MiXCR on the 5' RACE reads; one entry per CDR3 protein. Seen here are over 25,000 distinct CDR3 sequences, roughly 20% observed once, and the top ten hold 1.5%. Sequenced material: PBMCs or a T cell subset sorted from them (not recorded which). Receptors were obtained from an adult who had mild COVID-19 (a few samples of this study predate the infection). Cell type and time point are not known.

This clonotype was seen many times. The rearrangement joins TRBV20-1 to TRBJ1-2, with no clear D. The length of the CDR3 is 13 residues. The germline V gene has CDR1 DFQATT and CDR2 SNEGSKA (reference sequence). V was trimmed by 1 base and J by 7 bases, leaving 13 bases between them. The CDR3 DNA reads TGCAGTGCTAGAGTTCCGGGAAACGGTGGCTACACCTTC. This sequence encodes CSARVPGNGGYTF.

This clonotype was observed at least ten times. V gene TRBV4-1 combines with J gene TRBJ2-1, with 7 nucleotides matching TRBD1. CDR3 length: 16 residues. The trim removed 3 bases at V and 4 bases at J, leaving 9 bases unmatched. From germline, CDR1 is MGHRA and CDR2 YSYEKL. CDR3 DNA: TGCGCCAGCAGCCAGGGGTACAGGGGTCGATACAATGAGCAGTTCTTC. Translated: CASSQGYRGRYNEQFF.

This clonotype was observed at least ten times. The V and J genes are TRBV7-3 and TRBJ2-2, with 10 positions matching TRBD1. CDR1 and CDR2 (germline): SGHTA, FQGTGA. This CDR3 is 20 amino acids long. The ends lost 4 bases at V and 0 bases at J; junction bases unmatched: 14. The CDR3 region has the DNA TGTGCCAGCAGCTCCCGGACAGGGGGAATGTCAAGAACGAACACCGGGGAGCTGTTTTTT. Encoded protein: CASSSRTGGMSRTNTGELFF.

The CDR3 spells CASSLRQGFYEQYF. In DNA form, the CDR3 reads TGTGCCAGCAGTTTAAGACAGGGCTTCTACGAGCAGTACTTC. The chain has TRBV27 and TRBJ2-7, with 7 bases identical to TRBD1. From germline, CDR1 is MNHEY and CDR2 SMNVEV (reference sequence). The junction had 4 bases not matched to a gene; V was cut back by 2 bases and J by 3 bases. This CDR3 has 14 amino acids.

This clonotype was observed at least ten times. This chain connects TRBV20-1 to TRBJ2-7; the D is unclear. Germline loops: CDR1 DFQATT, CDR2 SNEGSKA (reference sequence). The CDR3 runs to 14 residues. The V gene lost 6 bases and the J gene lost 5 bases, with 20 bases spanning the gap. CDR3 sequence: CSATPPPLLHEQYF. Written as DNA, the CDR3 is TGCAGTGCCACCCCCCCACCTCTTCTCCACGAGCAGTACTTC.

This clonotype was recorded at least ten times. This rearrangement joins TRBV29-1 to TRBJ2-5; D remains unclear. The germline V and J ends were trimmed by 4 bases and 2 bases, with 11 bases remaining between them. The CDR3 length is 13 residues. Germline V gene sequence: CDR1 SQVTM, CDR2 ANQGSEA. The CDR3 nucleotides read TGCAGCGTTGCCCGGCAAACACAAGAGACCCAGTACTTC. Protein: CSVARQTQETQYF. Combining the CDR3 with reference TRBV29-1 and TRBJ2-5 gives the whole variable domain SAVISQKPSRDICQRGTSLTIQCQVDSQVTMMFWYRQQPGQSLTLIATANQGSEATYESGFVIDKFPISRPNLTFSTLTVSNMSPEDSSIYLCSVARQTQETQYFGPGTRLLVL.

This clonotype was seen only a few times. V and J are TRBV29-1 and TRBJ2-1, with D possibly TRBD1 on 5 matching bases. Trimming shortened V by 8 bases and J by 8 bases, and 16 bases separated the two germline ends. Germline CDR1 and CDR2: SQVTM and ANQGSEA. This CDR3 has 12 amino acids. The DNA of the CDR3 is TGCAGCACATGGACATCGTGGGATGAGCAGTTCTTC. Amino acid sequence: CSTWTSWDEQFF.

This clonotype was seen at least ten times. This rearrangement joins TRBV14 to TRBJ2-7; a weak D match, TRBD2 (6 bases). The CDR3 is 13 residues long. Trimming took off 1 base at V and 3 bases at J, with 7 bases between the two ends. CDR1 and CDR2 from the germline V gene are SGHDN and FVKESK. CDR3 in DNA: TGTGCCAGCAGCCAAGTAGCGGTCTACGAGCAGTACTTC. Amino acids: CASSQVAVYEQYF. The full variable domain, in which reference TRBV14 and TRBJ2-7 provide the parts outside the CDR3, is EAGVTQFPSHSVIEKGQTVTLRCDPISGHDNLYWYRRVMGKEIKFLLHFVKESKQDESGMPNNRFLAERTGGTYSTLKVQPAELEDSGVYFCASSQVAVYEQYFGPGTRLTVT.

A few counts support this clonotype. J is TRBJ2-1 and V is TRBV24-1, with 9 bases fitting TRBD1. V dropped 7 bases and J dropped 2; count of bases not matched to a gene: 5. CDR1 is KGHDR, CDR2 SFDVKD, per germline. The CDR3 totals 15 residues. CDR3 DNA: TGTGCCACCAGCTGGGGACAGGGTCCCTACAATGAGCAGTTCTTC. Protein product: CATSWGQGPYNEQFF.

J is TRBJ1-1 and V is TRBV7-8; unclear D gene. The germline V gene encodes CDR1 SGHVS and CDR2 FQNEAQ. This CDR3 has 15 amino acids. V was clipped by 5 bases and J by 2 bases, with 15 bases between them. The CDR3 sequence: CASSVGVAFNTEAFF. The CDR3 DNA follows: TGTGCCAGCAGCGTAGGTGTCGCGTTCAACACTGAAGCTTTCTTT.

In this sample, this clonotype turned up many times. This sequence joins TRBV5-1 and TRBJ1-4, with D unclear. Deletions cut 1 base from V and 3 bases from J, with 13 bases between. Germline V lookup: CDR1 SGHRS, CDR2 YFSETQ. CDR3 size: 16 residues. CDR3 protein: CASSLTLGPSNEKLFF. As DNA, the CDR3 is TGCGCCAGCAGCTTGACGTTGGGTCCCTCTAATGAAAAACTGTTTTTT.

This clonotype was counted many times. The chain employs TRBV5-6 and TRBJ1-2; D is ambiguous. Germline V lookup: CDR1 SGHDT, CDR2 YYEEEE. V lost 5 bases and J 7 bases, leaving 12 bases between the germline ends. CDR3 size: 12 residues. CDR3: CASRFTRGGYTF. CDR3 nucleotides: TGTGCCAGCAGGTTTACCCGGGGTGGCTACACCTTC.

This clonotype was counted ten times or more. This chain joins TRBV30 and TRBJ1-2; D is unclear. This CDR3 is built from 15 residues. Trimming shortened V by 2 bases and J by 1 base, and 14 bases separated the two germline ends. CDR1 and CDR2 (germline): GTSNPN, SVGIG (reference sequence). CDR3 region: CAWSPPQIYNYGYTF. DNA of the CDR3: TGTGCCTGGAGTCCCCCCCAGATCTATAACTATGGCTACACCTTC. The full variable domain, with the rest looked up from reference TRBV30 and TRBJ1-2, is SQTIHQWPATLVQPVGSPLSLECTVEGTSNPNLYWYRQAAGRGLQLLFYSVGIGQISSEVPQNLSASRPQDRQFILSSKKLLLSDSGFYLCAWSPPQIYNYGYTFGSGTRLTVV.

This clonotype was recorded many times. This sequence joins TRBV12-3 or TRBV12-4 and TRBJ1-3; D unresolved. The CDR3 has 15 residues. Trimming took off 2 bases at V and 2 bases at J, with 10 bases between the two ends. CDR3 sequence (DNA): TGTGCCAGCAGTTTACAGCTCCACCCTGGAAACACCATATATTTT. This codes for CASSLQLHPGNTIYF.

The chain joins TRBV9 to TRBJ1-1, with 8 bases matching TRBD1. Trimming took 1 base from V and 3 from J; bases not matched to a gene: 2. There are 14 residues in the CDR3. CDR1 SGDLS and CDR2 YYNGEE come from the germline V gene. The DNA of the CDR3 is TGTGCCAGCAGCGTATCAGGGGGCTACACTGAAGCTTTCTTT. This codes for CASSVSGGYTEAFF.

This clonotype was recorded at least ten times. This sequence joins TRBV27 and TRBJ2-1, with 10 nucleotides matching TRBD2. Germline values: CDR1 MNHEY, CDR2 SMNVEV (reference sequence). V shed 6 bases, J shed 4 bases, and the junction held 12 bases outside the gene matches. The CDR3 totals 17 residues. CDR3 DNA: TGTGCCAGCAGCTCCCCGAGCCTAGCGGGGGTATACAATGAGCAGTTCTTC. This encodes CASSSPSLAGVYNEQFF.

There are many counts of this clonotype. J is TRBJ2-3 and V is TRBV24-1; no definite D call. The CDR3 is 12 residues long. V was shortened by 0 bases and J by 5 bases, with 2 bases between the two germline ends. Germline V lookup: CDR1 KGHDR, CDR2 SFDVKD. The CDR3 here is CATSDLRDTQYF. CDR3 sequence (DNA): TGTGCCACCAGTGATTTGCGAGATACGCAGTATTTT.

This clonotype came up a few times. The genes are TRBV6-2 or TRBV6-3 and TRBJ2-1; TRBD2 agrees at 10 bases. In germline, CDR1 is MNHEY, CDR2 SVGEGT. With V trimmed by 4 bases and J by 0 bases, 15 bases remained unmatched. This CDR3 contains 20 residues. CDR3 bases: TGTGCCAGCAGTTTAGAGTACGATGGACTAGCGGCGAGCTCCTACAATGAGCAGTTCTTC. As protein: CASSLEYDGLAASSYNEQFF.

The table lists this clonotype with a few counts. V gene TRBV19 combines with J gene TRBJ2-2; D unclear. The V end was cut by 6 bases, the J end by 4 bases, with 6 bases between. This CDR3 is 12 amino acids long. Germline values: CDR1 LNHDA, CDR2 SQIVND (reference sequence). CDR3 residues: CASRGFTGELFF. Written as DNA, the CDR3 is TGTGCCAGTAGGGGTTTCACCGGGGAGCTGTTTTTT.

This clonotype occurred many times. The genes are TRBV9 and TRBJ1-2; 8 bases line up with TRBD1. The CDR3 loop spans 17 amino acids. Trimming took 0 bases from V and 6 from J; bases not matched to a gene: 13. Germline V gene data show CDR1 as SGDLS and CDR2 as YYNGEE. The CDR3 spells CASSVGGGWTGPDGYTF. The CDR3 bases are TGTGCCAGCAGCGTAGGCGGAGGATGGACAGGGCCGGATGGCTACACCTTC.

The sample holds many counts of this clonotype. The rearrangement joins TRBV28 to TRBJ2-7; the D is unclear. The CDR3 is 12 residues long. CDR1 MDHEN and CDR2 SYDVKM come from the germline V gene. The V and J ends lost 1 base and 2 bases respectively, with 3 bases between them. This CDR3 reads CASSLSTYEQYF. For the CDR3, the DNA is TGTGCCAGCAGTTTATCAACCTACGAGCAGTACTTC.

This clonotype occurred many times. The gene calls are TRBV4-1 and TRBJ1-1; TRBD1 is a possible D gene (5 bases). Germline CDR1 reads MGHRA; CDR2 reads YSYEKL. The CDR3 has 15 residues. Trimming cost V 4 bases and J 1 base, with 13 bases left between them. CDR3 loop: CASSPPLRGNTEAFF. CDR3 in DNA: TGCGCCAGCAGCCCGCCCCTTAGGGGGAACACTGAAGCTTTCTTT.

This clonotype was seen many times. This chain connects TRBV5-5 to TRBJ2-3; a possible D gene is TRBD1 (6 bases). The CDR3 sequence is 14 residues long. The V end lost 0 bases, the J end lost 3 bases, and 8 bases lay between the germline ends. Per the germline V gene, CDR1 is SGHKS and CDR2 is YYEKEE (reference sequence). The CDR3 is CASSLGGLTDTQYF. Here the CDR3 DNA reads TGTGCCAGCAGCTTGGGGGGGCTTACAGATACGCAGTATTTT.

This clonotype was counted ten times or more. The J gene is TRBJ1-2, the V gene TRBV5-1; D is possibly TRBD1 (5 bases). Trimming stripped 4 bases from V and 4 bases from J, with 14 bases between. This CDR3 is built from 14 residues. Germline CDR1 is SGHRS and CDR2 is YFSETQ. CDR3 amino acids: CASSPNAGSYGYTF. CDR3 DNA sequence: TGCGCCAGCAGCCCGAATGCAGGGAGCTATGGCTACACCTTC.

This clonotype was observed once. The J gene is TRBJ2-5, the V gene TRBV20-1; tentatively, D is TRBD1 or TRBD2 (7 bases each). CDR1 and CDR2 (germline): DFQATT, SNEGSKA (reference sequence). V was trimmed by 1 base and J by 4 bases, leaving 22 bases between them. CDR3 length: 17 amino acids. CDR3 sequence reads: CSARGGGFSGYGETQYF. CDR3 nucleotide sequence: TGCAGTGCTAGAGGAGGGGGCTTTAGCGGGTACGGAGAGACCCAGTACTTC.

In this sample, this clonotype turned up many times. The chain recombines TRBV3-1 with TRBJ2-7, with D perhaps TRBD1 (5 bases). Germline V lookup: CDR1 LGHDT, CDR2 YNNKEL (reference sequence). Deletions cut 0 bases from V and 3 bases from J, with 18 bases between. The CDR3 sequence is 17 residues long. The CDR3 DNA reads as TGTGCCAGCAGCCAAGAGCTGCCTTGGAGACAGAGCTACGAGCAGTACTTC. Protein product: CASSQELPWRQSYEQYF.